Ten or more counts support the clone carrying this T cell receptor beta chain. Its antigen is not identified. The data were obtained in a study of early T cells in non-severe SARS-CoV-2 infection. Findings and limits, study-wide: In VDJdb matching, anti-spike CD8 responses were favored while private and CD4 specificities went missing.

One entry per CDR3 protein, called by TCRdb with MiXCR from the 5' RACE reads. The sample contains about 27,000 distinct CDR3 sequences, about 4.5% of which appear only once. The V gene's germline CDR1 is SGHTA and CDR2 FQGNSA. This CDR3 region has 13 residues. V was pared by 6 bases and J by 5 bases, with 14 bases between. The source is an adult who was a healthcare worker with PCR-confirmed SARS-CoV-2 infection or an uninfected control (not recorded which). The V and J genes are TRBV7-2 and TRBJ2-7; D possibly corresponds to TRBD2 (6 bases). Sequencing was carried out using whole blood. The CDR3 DNA is TGTGCCAGCAGTCGGGACTGGGGTGACGAGCAGTACTTC. This encodes CASSRDWGDEQYF.